One sample yielded the 22 T cell receptor beta chains listed below, sequenced in a study of T-cell memory formation after mild COVID-19. TCRdb reprocessed the 5' RACE reads via MiXCR and lists one record per CDR3 protein. The data contain roughly 600,000 distinct CDR3 sequences, 15% to 20% of them singletons. Sample: PBMCs or a T cell subset sorted from them (not recorded which). The receptor set was obtained from an adult woman who had mild COVID-19 (a few samples of this study predate the infection). Cell type and time point are not known.

This clonotype was picked up a small number of times. This sequence joins TRBV5-1 and TRBJ2-7; D is unclear. Germline V CDR1 and CDR2: SGHRS, YFSETQ. The CDR3 sequence is 16 residues long. V was trimmed by 0 bases and J by 1 base, leaving 14 bases between them. The CDR3: CASSLAGVLRSYEQYF. CDR3 nucleotides: TGCGCCAGCAGCTTGGCCGGCGTCCTGAGGTCCTACGAGCAGTACTTC. Full variable domain (rest looked up from reference TRBV5-1 and TRBJ2-7): KAGVTQTPRYLIKTRGQQVTLSCSPISGHRSVSWYQQTPGQGLQFLFEYFSETQRNKGNFPGRFSGRQFSNSRSEMNVSTLELGDSALYLCASSLAGVLRSYEQYFGPGTRLTVT.

The rearrangement links TRBV11-2 to TRBJ1-2; D not resolved. The CDR3 consists of 13 residues. CDR1 SGHAT and CDR2 FQNNGV come from the germline V gene. V was clipped by 1 base and J by 4 bases, with 7 bases between them. CDR3 amino acids: CASSLGFAYGYTF. The CDR3, as DNA: TGTGCCAGCAGCTTAGGGTTCGCCTATGGCTACACCTTC. The full variable domain, completed using reference TRBV11-2 and TRBJ1-2, is EAGVAQSPRYKIIEKRQSVAFWCNPISGHATLYWYQQILGQGPKLLIQFQNNGVVDDSQLPKDRFSAERLKGVDSTLKIQPAKLEDSAVYLCASSLGFAYGYTFGSGTRLTVV.

The rearrangement uses TRBV29-1 and TRBJ2-3, with TRBD1 matching 10 bases. This CDR3 comprises 15 residues. V lost 7 bases, J lost 5 bases, and 12 bases stayed unmatched. Germline assignment: CDR1 SQVTM and CDR2 ANQGSEA. Here the CDR3 reads CSAFNRDRGEDTQYF. The CDR3 DNA reads TGCAGCGCTTTCAACCGGGACAGGGGAGAAGATACGCAGTATTTT.

This clonotype has only a few counts. The chain couples TRBV20-1 to TRBJ1-2; 8 bases map to TRBD1. The germline CDR1 and CDR2 sequences are DFQATT and SNEGSKA (reference sequence). This CDR3 contains 13 residues. The junction had 7 bases not matched to a gene; V was cut back by 6 bases and J by 4 bases. The CDR3 nucleotides are TGCAGTGCCAGCGAGGGACAGGCCTATGGCTACACCTTC. As protein: CSASEGQAYGYTF.

In this sample, this clonotype turned up once. This sequence joins TRBV4-1 and TRBJ2-7, with 11 nucleotides matching TRBD2. The V segment lost 8 bases and the J segment 4 bases; nucleotides outside the gene matches: 4. The CDR3 loop spans 13 amino acids. CDR1 MGHRA and CDR2 YSYEKL come from the germline V gene. The chain's CDR3 is CASAASGGYEQYF. In DNA, the CDR3 is TGCGCCAGCGCGGCTAGCGGGGGGTACGAGCAGTACTTC.

This clonotype appeared a few times. This sequence joins TRBV28 and TRBJ2-3, with D perhaps being TRBD1 or TRBD2 (6 bases each). Germline V CDR1 and CDR2: MDHEN, SYDVKM. The V end was cut by 6 bases, the J end by 1 base, with 14 bases between. The CDR3 sequence is 15 residues long. CDR3 region: CASSSGAQGTDTQYF. For the CDR3, the DNA is TGTGCCAGCAGCTCGGGGGCGCAGGGCACAGATACGCAGTATTTT.

This clonotype was seen repeatedly, ten times or more. The V call is TRBV5-6, the J call TRBJ2-1; the match to TRBD1 covers 7 bases. The CDR3 length is 16 residues. Per the germline V gene, CDR1 is SGHDT and CDR2 is YYEEEE. V was clipped by 4 bases and J by 3 bases; unmatched bases: 10. CDR3 sequence (DNA): TGTGCCAGCAGCCCAGACAGGGTCGGTCGCTACAATGAGCAGTTCTTC. As protein: CASSPDRVGRYNEQFF.

The chain joins TRBV19 to TRBJ1-2; weak D call: TRBD1 (6 bases). The germline CDR1 and CDR2 sequences are LNHDA and SQIVND (reference sequence). V was clipped by 5 bases and J by 10 bases, with 29 bases between them. The CDR3 is made up of 17 amino acids. The CDR3 spells CASSGPPGQPKDGDYTF. The DNA of the CDR3 is TGTGCCAGTAGTGGACCCCCTGGACAGCCCAAGGATGGTGACTACACCTTC. The variable domain in full, with the rest retrieved from reference TRBV19 and TRBJ1-2, is DGGITQSPKYLFRKEGQNVTLSCEQNLNHDAMYWYRQDPGQGLRLIYYSQIVNDFQKGDIAEGYSVSREKKESFPLTVTSAQKNPTAFYLCASSGPPGQPKDGDYTFGSGTRLTVV.

V usage is TRBV6-2 or TRBV6-3 and J usage is TRBJ2-7; maybe TRBD2 (5 bases). Trimming left V 0 bases short and J 6 bases short, with 18 bases between. CDR1 and CDR2 from the germline V gene are MNHEY and SVGEGT. The CDR3 totals 16 residues. CDR3 amino acids: CASSYSRGASSGEQYF. The CDR3 DNA reads TGTGCCAGCAGTTACTCCCGGGGAGCCTCGTCTGGCGAGCAGTACTTC.

The V gene is TRBV4-3, the J gene TRBJ1-2, with D perhaps matching TRBD1 (6 bases). Germline V lookup: CDR1 LGHNA, CDR2 YSLEER. The CDR3 has 14 amino acids. The V gene lost 4 bases and the J gene lost 0 bases, with 9 bases spanning the gap. In nucleotides, the CDR3 is TGCGCCAGCAGCCGGTGGACAGCTAACTATGGCTACACCTTC. Translation: CASSRWTANYGYTF.

V is TRBV11-3 and J is TRBJ2-1; D call uncertain. Germline CDR1 SGHNT, CDR2 YENEEA. The CDR3 totals 15 residues. Trimming stripped 5 bases from V and 4 bases from J, with 15 bases between. The CDR3 sequence: CASSTTRWTYNEQFF. CDR3 coding DNA: TGTGCCAGCAGCACCACGCGGTGGACGTACAATGAGCAGTTCTTC.

This clonotype was counted ten times or more. This chain joins TRBV19 and TRBJ1-5, with D perhaps matching TRBD1 (5 bases). V was cut by 6 bases and J by 6 bases, with 15 bases left in between. There are 14 residues in the CDR3. Germline values: CDR1 LNHDA, CDR2 SQIVND (reference sequence). CDR3 region: CASSGKGSFQPQHF. The CDR3 nucleotides read TGTGCCAGTAGCGGGAAGGGGAGTTTTCAGCCCCAGCATTTT.

This clonotype has only a few counts. The V and J genes are TRBV7-6 and TRBJ2-5, with 9 bases aligning to TRBD2. Germline CDR1 and CDR2: SGHVS and FNYEAQ. The CDR3 has 13 amino acids. The J segment lost 5 bases and the V segment lost 5 bases, leaving 3 bases of the junction unmatched. The CDR3 region has the DNA TGTGCCAGCAGCGCTAGCGGGGTCGAGACCCAGTACTTC. Its translation is CASSASGVETQYF.

This clonotype was seen a handful of times. The chain carries TRBV12-3 or TRBV12-4 and TRBJ2-5; D call uncertain. This CDR3 spans 15 amino acids. The germline V and J ends were trimmed by 6 bases and 1 base, with 15 bases remaining between them. For the CDR3, the DNA is TGTGCCAGCAGCCCACAATCGGCGGTCCAAGAGACCCAGTACTTC. This codes for CASSPQSAVQETQYF.

This clonotype was recorded many times. The chain recombines TRBV5-5 with TRBJ2-1; 9 bases fit TRBD1. The CDR3 has 16 residues. J lost 5 bases, V lost 0 bases, and 6 bases had no gene match. Germline CDR1 reads SGHKS; CDR2 reads YYEKEE (reference sequence). The CDR3, as DNA: TGTGCCAGCAGCTTGGCCCGGGACAGGGTCAACAATGAGCAGTTCTTC. Its translation: CASSLARDRVNNEQFF.

This clonotype was counted a few times. The rearrangement joins TRBV15 to TRBJ2-7, with D tentatively TRBD1 (5 bases). Germline V lookup: CDR1 LNHNV, CDR2 YYDKDF (reference sequence). CDR3 size: 15 residues. Trimming removed 0 bases from V and 5 bases from J, with 14 bases in between. CDR3 amino acids: CATSRDWQGENEQYF. The CDR3 DNA reads as TGTGCCACCAGCAGAGATTGGCAGGGCGAGAACGAGCAGTACTTC.

This clonotype was counted only a few times. This rearrangement joins TRBV7-9 to TRBJ2-4, with D uncertain. This CDR3 has 12 amino acids. V shed 1 base and J shed 8 bases, with 6 bases lying between them. The germline V gene has CDR1 SEHNR and CDR2 FQNEAQ (reference sequence). The CDR3 region has the DNA TGTGCCAGCAGCTTAGTAGGGTACATTCAGTACTTC. The encoded protein is CASSLVGYIQYF.

The J gene is TRBJ2-5, the V gene TRBV7-9; D is ambiguous. Trimming pared 4 bases from V and 2 bases from J, leaving 14 bases between. This CDR3 region has 15 residues. Per germline, CDR1 SEHNR and CDR2 FQNEAQ (reference sequence). The CDR3 protein is CASSWNFLVQETQYF. The CDR3 bases are TGTGCCAGCAGCTGGAACTTCTTAGTGCAAGAGACCCAGTACTTC.

The table lists this clonotype with a count of one. The V call is TRBV24-1, the J call TRBJ2-2, with D unresolved. Looked up from germline, CDR1 is KGHDR and CDR2 is SFDVKD. Between the trimmed V and J ends, which lost 4 bases and 1 base, there was a span of 9 bases. The CDR3 totals 15 residues. Written as DNA, the CDR3 is TGTGCCACCAGTGACTCAGTGGTGAACACCGGGGAGCTGTTTTTT. Amino acids: CATSDSVVNTGELFF.

The chain links TRBV18 to TRBJ2-1; 9 bases are a match to TRBD1. The length of the CDR3 is 15 residues. The germline CDR1 and CDR2 sequences are KGHSH and LQKENI. V gave up 5 bases and J gave up 5 bases; unmatched junction bases: 7. The CDR3 spells CASSEYDRGNNEQFF. The CDR3 DNA reads TGTGCCAGCTCAGAGTATGACAGGGGGAACAATGAGCAGTTCTTC.

The genes are TRBV6-5 and TRBJ2-3; D may be TRBD1 (6 bases). Germline-derived CDR1 and CDR2 are MNHEY and SVGAGI. The V end lost 5 bases, the J end lost 3 bases, and 15 bases lay between the germline ends. The CDR3 has 15 residues. The CDR3 loop is CASSSTWTVTDTQYF. DNA of the CDR3: TGTGCCAGCAGTAGTACGTGGACAGTTACAGATACGCAGTATTTT.

The chain is built from TRBV4-2 and TRBJ2-2, with TRBD2 matching over 8 bases. With V trimmed by 1 base and J by 6 bases, 4 bases remained unmatched. CDR3 length: 15 amino acids. Germline CDR1 LGHNA, CDR2 YNFKEQ. CDR3 region: CASSQGGLAAGELFF. CDR3 nucleotide sequence: TGTGCCAGCAGCCAAGGAGGACTAGCTGCCGGGGAGCTGTTTTTT.